This T cell receptor beta chain was obtained from a study of metastatic and nonmetastatic thyroid tumors. Across the study: A comparison of repertoires was made across blood and tumor or nodule tissue from malignant and benign thyroid patients. Broader study findings: Within blood and tumor, benign nodules reportedly had significantly lower TCR beta diversity than malignant thyroid tumors did.

In the study's own analysis: The authors used CDR3 differences across clinicopathological groups to build a distant-metastasis classifier for papillary thyroid cancer. TCRdb re-clonotyped the PCR reads through MiXCR. These V and J calls rely on TCRdb rather than the paper's analysis. The sample contains some 28,000 clones, around 4% of which appear only once. This clone occurred a few times. What it binds is not known. The CDR3 totals 16 residues. V lost 4 bases and J 3 bases, leaving 19 bases between the germline ends. Per the germline V gene, CDR1 is MDHEN and CDR2 is SYDVKM. Treatment of any kind had been given to no patient before thyroid surgery.

The material sequenced was blood. The chain recombines TRBV28 with TRBJ2-7; no definite D call. The receptor's source is a male donor with papillary thyroid cancer or a benign thyroid nodule (not recorded which). Some clones in this sample may be carry-over from other donors' samples. The CDR3 region is CASSSDGRRLRYEQYF. CDR3 sequence (DNA): TGTGCCAGCAGTTCCGACGGAAGGAGACTTCGCTACGAGCAGTACTTC.